This TCR beta chain appears in the sequencing data of a study of blood T cell repertoires in COVID-19. Whole-study context: The analysed material was cDNA or gDNA that came from T cells, B-cell-depleted T cells, or PBMCs.

Authors' processing steps: Counts of nucleated cells, estimated from reference gene primer amplification, were obtained. Assay used: immunoSEQ multiplex PCR; TCRdb lists only in-frame clones, some missing. The V and J calls and clone size come from that table; D and trimming were worked out from the DNA. The sample carries 200,000 to 250,000 clones, 70% to 85% recorded once. Trimming removed 6 bases from V and 0 bases from J, with 9 bases in between. Germline CDR1 MNHEY, CDR2 SVGAGI. The CDR3 spans 15 residues. The specimen sequenced was peripheral blood. The clonotype originates from a woman older than 75 with acute or convalescent COVID-19. The rearrangement joins TRBV6-5 to TRBJ2-6; D call uncertain. The CDR3 loop reads CASRTLGSGANVLTF. Written as DNA, the CDR3 is TGTGCCAGCAGGACTCTTGGCTCTGGGGCCAACGTCCTGACTTTC.